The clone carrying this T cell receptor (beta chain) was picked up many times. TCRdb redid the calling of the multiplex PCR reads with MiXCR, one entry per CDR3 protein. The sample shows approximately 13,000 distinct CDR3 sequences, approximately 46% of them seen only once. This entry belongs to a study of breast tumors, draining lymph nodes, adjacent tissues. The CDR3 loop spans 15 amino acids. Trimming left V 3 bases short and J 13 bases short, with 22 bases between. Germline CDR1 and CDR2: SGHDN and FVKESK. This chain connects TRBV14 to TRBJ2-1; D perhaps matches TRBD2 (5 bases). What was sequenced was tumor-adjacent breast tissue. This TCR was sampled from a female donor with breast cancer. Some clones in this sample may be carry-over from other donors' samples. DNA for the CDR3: TGTGCCAGCAGCCATGGAGGAGTACTCCTTAATCAACAGTTCTTC. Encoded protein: CASSHGGVLLNQQFF.